This TCR beta chain was profiled in a study of cytomegalovirus exposure and HLA in healthy donors. Study-wide results and limits: A prior analysis recorded that most TCR beta V segments were productive about 87% or about 30% of the time. In a later analysis, at a false discovery rate of 0.05, roughly 16,000 TCR beta sequences matched HLA alleles.

The CDR3 contains 15 residues. Trimming removed 2 bases from V and 0 bases from J, with 10 bases in between. Looked up from germline, CDR1 is KGHSH and CDR2 is LQKENI. Amplification used 60 Vbeta primers and 13 Jbeta primers. Data came from immunoSEQ multiplex PCR; TCRdb stores just in-frame clones and leaves some out. The data show roughly 150,000 clones, 70% to 90% seen once. To note about this clone: Its antigen remains unknown.

The sample taken for sequencing was PBMCs. The sequence was obtained from a man aged 25 to 40 in good health and CMV-seropositive. This chain connects TRBV18 to TRBJ1-2; D is uncertain. CDR3 sequence: CASSPLEVTNYGYTF. As DNA, the CDR3 is TGTGCCAGCTCACCATTAGAAGTAACTAACTATGGCTACACCTTC.